These T cell receptor beta chains were read from a single sample in a study of early T cells in non-severe SARS-CoV-2 infection. In TCRdb, the 5' RACE reads were re-called with MiXCR into one record per CDR3 protein. The data contain 30,000 to 40,000 distinct CDR3 sequences, roughly 4.5% of them singletons. Sequences were obtained from whole blood. The receptor source for this set is an adult who was a healthcare worker with PCR-confirmed SARS-CoV-2 infection or an uninfected control (not recorded which). Each CDR3 is given with its conserved first and last residue. The order of the fields is V gene, J gene, CDR3 length, CDR3 protein.

>TRBV11-2|TRBJ1-6|14
CASSLVQSPGPLHF
>TRBV5-1|TRBJ2-7|13
CASSLQEGNEQYF
>TRBV5-5|TRBJ1-1|15
CASSQTGLMNTEAFF
>TRBV5-1|TRBJ2-3|13
CASSSGSTDTQYF
>TRBV7-6|TRBJ2-7|15
CASRPGAQEWHEQYF
>TRBV19|TRBJ2-1|19
CATAEDRLAGGSSYNEQFF
>TRBV29-1|TRBJ2-1|12
CSVGRGTNEQFF
>TRBV20-1|TRBJ2-1|16
CSASLPGLAGGNEQFF
>TRBV7-3|TRBJ2-2|13
CASSLTADRELFF
>TRBV6-5|TRBJ2-5|16
CASSRRTSGRPETQYF
>TRBV29-1|TRBJ2-5|12
CSGGRQGETQYF
>TRBV7-9|TRBJ2-2|20
CASSPTMRGGRASNTGELFF
>TRBV4-1|TRBJ2-7|16
CASSQDTSADSYEQYF
>TRBV9|TRBJ2-1|16
CASSPEGSGGHNEQFF